A single sample gave rise to the 17 T cell receptor beta chains below, sequenced in a study of blood T cell repertoires in COVID-19. Assay: immunoSEQ multiplex PCR; the TCRdb copy retains only in-frame clones and omits some. The table has under 300,000 clones, less than 90% seen once. Sequenced sample: peripheral blood. Receptor source: a human donor in a cohort sampled during active COVID-19.

This rearrangement joins TRBV7-8 to TRBJ1-5; possible D gene TRBD1, 5 bases. The V and J ends lost 7 bases and 9 bases respectively, with 19 bases between them. The CDR3 covers 14 residues. Germline V gene lookup returns CDR1 SGHVS and CDR2 FQNEAQ. The DNA for the CDR3 is TGTGCCAGCACCCGGGGAACGGGGGAGGGGCCCCAGCATTTT. Its protein product is CASTRGTGEGPQHF.

V is TRBV6-5 and J is TRBJ2-2, with TRBD1 matching 10 bases. V shed 7 bases and J 5 bases; nucleotides not matched to a gene: 7. The CDR3 totals 15 residues. The V gene's germline CDR1 is MNHEY and CDR2 SVGAGI. The CDR3 spells CASIRQGAGTGELFF. The CDR3 DNA follows: TGTGCCAGCATTAGACAGGGGGCTGGGACCGGGGAGCTGTTTTTT.

The DNA of the CDR3 is TGTGCCAGCAGTCATCAGGGACAGGACGTGCAGTACTTC. Protein product: CASSHQGQDVQYF. This chain links TRBV6-5 with TRBJ2-7, with 8 bases fitting TRBD1. Germline CDR1 reads MNHEY; CDR2 reads SVGAGI. This CDR3 is 13 amino acids long. V gave up 5 bases and J gave up 9 bases; unmatched junction bases: 9.

The rearrangement links TRBV29-1 to TRBJ1-2, with 11 nucleotides matching TRBD1. CDR3 length: 13 amino acids. From germline, CDR1 is SQVTM and CDR2 ANQGSEA. The junction had 4 bases not matched to a gene; V was cut back by 7 bases and J by 3 bases. The CDR3 region is CSGGTGGHYGYTF. CDR3 nucleotide sequence: TGCAGCGGGGGGACAGGGGGACACTATGGCTACACCTTC.

The rearrangement links TRBV28 to TRBJ1-4; TRBD1 agrees at 7 bases. The CDR3 runs to 16 residues. Looked up from germline, CDR1 is MDHEN and CDR2 is SYDVKM. With 5 bases clipped from V and 2 bases from J, the junction kept 8 bases outside the gene matches. The CDR3 DNA reads TGTGCCAGCAGTCCCTCCATCAGGGGGACTAATGAAAAACTGTTTTTT. This codes for CASSPSIRGTNEKLFF.

This chain links TRBV19 with TRBJ1-5; 8 nucleotides match TRBD1. The CDR3 loop spans 15 amino acids. Germline lookup yields CDR1 LNHDA and CDR2 SQIVND (reference sequence). Losses at the gene ends were 8 bases for V and 1 base for J; bases not matched to a gene: 7. The CDR3 region is CASRNQGASNQPQHF. CDR3 DNA: TGTGCCAGTCGCAATCAGGGGGCCAGCAATCAGCCCCAGCATTTT.

V gene TRBV7-2 combines with J gene TRBJ2-7; 11 bases line up with TRBD1. This CDR3 contains 15 residues. Germline CDR1 and CDR2: SGHTA and FQGNSA. The V segment lost 2 bases and the J segment 2 bases; nucleotides outside the gene matches: 2. The CDR3 DNA is TGTGCCAGCAGCTTATGGGGACAGGGGGCCTACGAGCAGTACTTC. Translation: CASSLWGQGAYEQYF.

The chain joins TRBV7-3 to TRBJ2-7, with a possible D match to TRBD1 (5 bases). Germline values: CDR1 SGHTA, CDR2 FQGTGA. The germline V and J ends were trimmed by 5 bases and 7 bases, with 15 bases remaining between them. The CDR3 sequence is 13 residues long. The CDR3 loop reads CASSVDSRGEQYF. The CDR3 nucleotides are TGTGCCAGCAGCGTGGATAGTAGGGGTGAGCAGTACTTC.

The chain combines TRBV7-9 with TRBJ2-2; D is perhaps TRBD1 (6 bases). The CDR3 runs 15 residues. Germline CDR1 and CDR2: SEHNR and FQNEAQ (reference sequence). With 1 base removed from V and 4 bases from J, the gap between germline ends came to 10 bases. The CDR3 DNA is TGTGCCAGCAGCTTAGGGACAGCCATCACCGGGGAGCTGTTTTTT. Protein sequence: CASSLGTAITGELFF.

V is TRBV19 and J is TRBJ2-3; TRBD1 matches at 9 bases. The CDR3 totals 16 residues. With 3 bases clipped from V and 2 bases from J, the junction kept 6 bases outside the gene matches. Germline V lookup: CDR1 LNHDA, CDR2 SQIVND (reference sequence). CDR3 in DNA: TGTGCCAGTAGTATTCTGGGACAGGGATTCACAGATACGCAGTATTTT. It codes for CASSILGQGFTDTQYF.

The chain joins TRBV7-9 to TRBJ1-4; 9 nucleotides align to TRBD1. The germline gives CDR1 SEHNR, CDR2 FQNEAQ (reference sequence). The CDR3 totals 15 residues. Germline trimming cut 6 bases from V and 8 bases from J; bases unmatched to any gene: 10. Here the CDR3 DNA reads TGTGCCAGCAGTCTAGGAGGGACAGGGAGGGAAAAACTGTTTTTT. Protein sequence: CASSLGGTGREKLFF.

The rearrangement uses TRBV28 and TRBJ2-5; no reliable D call. Trimming took off 3 bases at V and 7 bases at J, with 12 bases between the two ends. The germline V gene has CDR1 MDHEN and CDR2 SYDVKM. CDR3 size: 13 residues. CDR3 nucleotides: TGTGCCAGCAGTTTGGTGAAGATCGGGACCCAGTACTTC. Translated: CASSLVKIGTQYF.

This chain connects TRBV6-5 to TRBJ2-5; the match to TRBD2 covers 7 bases. Unmatched junction bases numbered 8, after V lost 11 bases and J lost 2 bases. CDR1 and CDR2 (germline): MNHEY, SVGAGI. The CDR3 is 13 residues long. The CDR3 region has the DNA TGTGCCCCGCTAGCGGTTTTACAAGAGACCCAGTACTTC. Translated, it gives CAPLAVLQETQYF.

The chain employs TRBV18 and TRBJ2-2; D not certain. Germline values: CDR1 KGHSH, CDR2 LQKENI. V shed 2 bases and J shed 6 bases, with 16 bases lying between them. The CDR3 sequence is 16 residues long. DNA of the CDR3: TGTGCCAGCTCACCAGCGCCTTTCAAAGTCTCCGGGGAGCTGTTTTTT. Translation: CASSPAPFKVSGELFF. Using reference TRBV18 and TRBJ2-2 for the parts outside the CDR3, the full variable domain is NAGVMQNPRHLVRRRGQEARLRCSPMKGHSHVYWYRQLPEEGLKFMVYLQKENIIDESGMPKERFSAEFPKEGPSILRIQQVVRGDSAAYFCASSPAPFKVSGELFFGEGSRLTVL.

V and J are TRBV6-2 or TRBV6-3 and TRBJ1-5; no clear D. The CDR3 has 14 residues. Trimming took 5 bases from V and 2 from J, leaving 10 bases between them. CDR1 MNHEY and CDR2 SVGEGT come from the germline V gene. The CDR3 DNA reads TGTGCCAGCAGTCAGACGGGTCGCAATCAGCCCCAGCATTTT. Protein product: CASSQTGRNQPQHF.

The chain has TRBV27 and TRBJ1-2; D possibly corresponds to TRBD1 (5 bases). Trimming took 5 bases from V and 1 from J, leaving 8 bases between them. The CDR3 covers 13 residues. CDR1 is MNHEY and CDR2 is SMNVEV in the germline V gene (reference sequence). The CDR3 region is CASSLQGNYGYTF. CDR3 nucleotides: TGTGCCAGCAGTCTTCAGGGTAACTATGGCTACACCTTC.

The rearrangement joins TRBV2 to TRBJ2-7; D ambiguous. The CDR3 extends over 12 amino acids. Trimming took 4 bases from V and 2 from J, leaving 6 bases between them. Germline V gene data show CDR1 as SNHLY and CDR2 as FYNNEI. This CDR3 reads CASSGDTYEQYF. For the CDR3, the DNA is TGTGCCAGCAGTGGAGATACCTACGAGCAGTACTTC.